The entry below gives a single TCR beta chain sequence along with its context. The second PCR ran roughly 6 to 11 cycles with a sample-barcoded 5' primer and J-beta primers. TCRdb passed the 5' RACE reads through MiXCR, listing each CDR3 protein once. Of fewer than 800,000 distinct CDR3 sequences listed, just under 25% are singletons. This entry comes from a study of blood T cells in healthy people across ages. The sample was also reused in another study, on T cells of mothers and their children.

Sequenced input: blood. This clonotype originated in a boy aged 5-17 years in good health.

The CDR3 bases are TGTGCCACCAGCAGAGATCCGGGAAACACCATATATTTT. The encoded protein is CATSRDPGNTIYF. V usage is TRBV15 and J usage is TRBJ1-3; D is unclear. The CDR3 spans 13 residues. Germline CDR1 is LNHNV and CDR2 is YYDKDF (reference sequence). V was pared by 0 bases and J by 4 bases, with 4 bases between.